This T cell receptor (beta chain) was sequenced for a study of siplizumab effects on memory and regulatory T cells. General study points: Alloreactive sequences whose origin lay in unstimulated CD4+ memory cells were significantly reduced by siplizumab. An assignable phenotype, naive or memory, was missing from roughly 80-95% of proliferating CD4+ or CD8+ clones.

The CDR3 has 12 residues. Deletions cut 4 bases from V and 2 bases from J, with 5 bases between. Per the germline V gene, CDR1 is SGHRS and CDR2 is YFSETQ. Assay: immunoSEQ multiplex PCR; the TCRdb copy retains only in-frame clones and omits some. Among tens of thousands of clones listed, about 90% were seen once. A word on this clone: Its antigen is unidentified.

The sequencing input was Tregs sorted from blood. V and J are TRBV5-1 and TRBJ2-3, with D unresolved. This clonotype was sampled from a human donor in good health. DNA for the CDR3: TGCGCCAGCAGCCCAACCACAGATACGCAGTATTTT. Translating it yields CASSPTTDTQYF. Complete variable domain (other parts from reference TRBV5-1 and TRBJ2-3): KAGVTQTPRYLIKTRGQQVTLSCSPISGHRSVSWYQQTPGQGLQFLFEYFSETQRNKGNFPGRFSGRQFSNSRSEMNVSTLELGDSALYLCASSPTTDTQYFGPGTRLTVL.